What follows are 10 T cell receptor beta chains derived from one specimen sequenced in a study of response to subunit inactivated influenza vaccine. TCRdb itself ran the RT-PCR reads through MiXCR, one entry per CDR3 protein. Seen here are more than 600,000 distinct CDR3 sequences, less than 20% observed once, and the top ten hold 11%. The sequenced sample was PBMCs from blood, obtained roughly 5 days after vaccination. The source is a man aged 50 or older who received an inactivated influenza vaccine.

V is TRBV28 and J is TRBJ2-7; a weak D match, TRBD2 (5 bases). Germline lookup yields CDR1 MDHEN and CDR2 SYDVKM. This CDR3 region has 13 residues. V lost 5 bases, J lost 3 bases, and 11 bases lay in between. The CDR3 coding sequence is TGTGCCAGCAGTCAGAGGGAATTCTACGAGCAGTACTTC. Translated: CASSQREFYEQYF.

This clonotype was recorded a few times. J is TRBJ2-1 and V is TRBV5-1; D uncertain. The CDR3 covers 14 residues. V dropped 3 bases and J dropped 6 bases, with 13 bases sitting between them. Germline CDR1 SGHRS, CDR2 YFSETQ. CDR3 protein: CASSSHLSTNEQFF. CDR3 nucleotides: TGCGCCAGCAGCTCACATCTAAGTACCAATGAGCAGTTCTTC.

The sample holds many counts of this clonotype. The rearrangement links TRBV7-2 to TRBJ1-5; tentative D call: TRBD1 (5 bases). Trimming left V 5 bases short and J 0 bases short, with 11 bases between. The CDR3 has 15 residues. Germline lookup yields CDR1 SGHTA and CDR2 FQGNSA. CDR3 loop: CASSTWTYSNQPQHF. CDR3 in DNA: TGTGCCAGCAGCACGTGGACATATAGCAATCAGCCCCAGCATTTT.

At least ten counts were recorded for this clonotype. The rearrangement links TRBV27 to TRBJ2-3, with D unclear. Germline V CDR1 and CDR2: MNHEY, SMNVEV (reference sequence). Trimming removed 5 bases at V and 2 bases at J, with 14 bases between. The CDR3 sequence is 15 residues long. The CDR3 bases are TGTGCCAGCAGTCCCGCCTGGGCGAACACAGATACGCAGTATTTT. Translated: CASSPAWANTDTQYF.

The V and J genes are TRBV20-1 and TRBJ2-7, with 11 bases matching TRBD2. This CDR3 has 15 residues. In germline, CDR1 is DFQATT, CDR2 SNEGSKA (reference sequence). With V trimmed by 3 bases and J by 0 bases, 4 bases remained unmatched. The CDR3 DNA follows: TGCAGTGCTAGTCTAGCGGGAGGTCCCTCCTACGAGCAGTACTTC. Translation: CSASLAGGPSYEQYF.

This clonotype has only a few counts. The J gene is TRBJ2-2, the V gene TRBV10-3; 14 nucleotides agree with TRBD2. J lost 7 bases, V lost 6 bases, and 4 bases had no gene match. CDR1 and CDR2 (germline): ENHRY, SYGVKD. This CDR3 region has 15 residues. The CDR3 sequence: CAISPGLAGVGELFF. CDR3 nucleotides: TGTGCCATCAGCCCGGGACTAGCGGGAGTCGGGGAGCTGTTTTTT.

This clonotype occurred a few times. The chain has TRBV9 and TRBJ2-7, with TRBD1 as a possible D gene (6 bases). Germline CDR1 SGDLS, CDR2 YYNGEE. Trimming stripped 3 bases from V and 5 bases from J, with 21 bases between. The CDR3 spans 16 residues. CDR3 DNA: TGTGCCAGCAGCGGCTTACAGGGCTCTGGAGGCGACGAGCAGTACTTC. Its protein product is CASSGLQGSGGDEQYF.

This clonotype occurred many times. The rearrangement joins TRBV4-2 to TRBJ1-5; D possibly corresponds to TRBD1 (5 bases). The length of the CDR3 is 16 residues. V dropped 1 base and J dropped 1 base, with 11 bases sitting between them. CDR1 and CDR2 (germline): LGHNA, YNFKEQ. The CDR3 sequence is CASSQGLGDSNQPQHF. Written as DNA, the CDR3 is TGTGCCAGCAGCCAAGGACTGGGGGACAGCAATCAGCCCCAGCATTTT.

This clonotype was seen repeatedly, ten times or more. J is TRBJ2-5 and V is TRBV29-1, with D perhaps TRBD2 (5 bases). The CDR3 runs to 14 residues. CDR1 and CDR2 from the germline V gene are SQVTM and ANQGSEA. Trimming took 4 bases from V and 4 from J, leaving 16 bases between them. In nucleotides, the CDR3 is TGCAGCGTTGGAGGACCCACTAGGACAGAGACCCAGTACTTC. Amino acid sequence: CSVGGPTRTETQYF.

The chain is built from TRBV20-1 and TRBJ2-3; 9 bases match TRBD1. The CDR3 extends over 15 amino acids. V shed 1 base and J 1 base; nucleotides not matched to a gene: 3. Germline CDR1 is DFQATT and CDR2 is SNEGSKA (reference sequence). Here the CDR3 reads CSARVGTGRTDTQYF. As DNA, the CDR3 is TGCAGTGCTAGAGTCGGGACAGGGCGCACAGATACGCAGTATTTT.